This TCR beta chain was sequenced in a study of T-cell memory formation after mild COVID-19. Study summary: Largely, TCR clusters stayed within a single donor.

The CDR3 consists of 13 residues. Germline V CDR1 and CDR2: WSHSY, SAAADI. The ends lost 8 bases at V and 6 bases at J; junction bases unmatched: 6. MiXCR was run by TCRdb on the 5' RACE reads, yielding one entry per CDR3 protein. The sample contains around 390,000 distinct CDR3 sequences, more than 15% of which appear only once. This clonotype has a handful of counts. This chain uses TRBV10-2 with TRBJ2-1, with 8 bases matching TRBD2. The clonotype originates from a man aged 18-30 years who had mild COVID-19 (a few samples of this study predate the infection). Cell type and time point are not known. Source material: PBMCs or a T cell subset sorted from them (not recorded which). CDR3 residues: CASLFGGGNEQFF. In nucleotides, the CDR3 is TGCGCCAGCCTGTTCGGGGGGGGCAATGAGCAGTTCTTC.